The rows below give T cell receptor beta chains drawn from one sample of a study of blood T cells in healthy people across ages. TCRdb independently ran MiXCR on the 5' RACE reads; one entry per CDR3 protein. The profile shows about 730,000 distinct CDR3 sequences, 35% to 45% of them singletons. The sample taken for sequencing was blood. Source of these receptors: a woman aged 55-69 years in good health. Both conserved end residues are part of each CDR3. The D gene is left open where the match is weak. Expanded clones get a size class; other rows say once, few or many, or leave the size out.

clone_size: many
v_call: TRBV20-1
d_call: -
j_call: TRBJ2-7
cdr3_nt: TGCAGTGCTCCCACCCCTAGGGCCAGCGAGCAGTACTTC
cdr3_aa: CSAPTPRASEQYF

clone_size: -
v_call: TRBV2
d_call: TRBD1
j_call: TRBJ2-5
cdr3_nt: TGTGCCAGCGTTTCCGGGACAGGGAGTCGCCCTTCCCAAGAGACCCAGTACTTC
cdr3_aa: CASVSGTGSRPSQETQYF

clone_size: many
v_call: TRBV6-1
d_call: -
j_call: TRBJ2-7
cdr3_nt: TGTGCCAGCCCCAGGGAACTGCCCTCCTACGAGCAGTACTTC
cdr3_aa: CASPRELPSYEQYF

clone_size: -
v_call: TRBV4-1
d_call: -
j_call: TRBJ2-5
cdr3_nt: TGCGCCAGCAGCCTACTACAGGGCCCTTCGAAATGGTACCAAGAGACCCAGTACTTC
cdr3_aa: CASSLLQGPSKWYQETQYF

clone_size: many
v_call: TRBV29-1
d_call: -
j_call: TRBJ2-1
cdr3_nt: TGCAGCGTTTCCCAGGGGAGCGGGAAAGGTGAGCAGTTCTTC
cdr3_aa: CSVSQGSGKGEQFF

clone_size: few
v_call: TRBV10-3
d_call: TRBD1
j_call: TRBJ2-1
cdr3_nt: TGTGCCATCAGGAAACAGGGGTCAGGGATCGGCCAAGGTGAGCAGTTCTTC
cdr3_aa: CAIRKQGSGIGQGEQFF

clone_size: -
v_call: TRBV5-1
d_call: TRBD1
j_call: TRBJ1-1
cdr3_nt: TGCGCTAGCAGAACGGGACAGGGGGCGATGAACACTGAAGCTTTCTTT
cdr3_aa: CASRTGQGAMNTEAFF

clone_size: few
v_call: TRBV20-1
d_call: TRBD1
j_call: TRBJ2-7
cdr3_nt: TGCAGTGCCTGTCCTTCCGGGACAGGGTACGAGCAGTACTTC
cdr3_aa: CSACPSGTGYEQYF

clone_size: few
v_call: TRBV28
d_call: -
j_call: TRBJ2-1
cdr3_nt: TGTGCCAGCAGTTTCTTGTCCGCGGATGAGCAGTTCTTC
cdr3_aa: CASSFLSADEQFF

clone_size: few
v_call: TRBV5-1
d_call: -
j_call: TRBJ2-5
cdr3_nt: TGCGCCAGCAGTGAGGGCGGGGAGACCCAGTACTTC
cdr3_aa: CASSEGGETQYF

clone_size: -
v_call: TRBV4-3
d_call: -
j_call: TRBJ2-1
cdr3_nt: TGCGCCAGCAGCCAAGATTACGAGAGGATCTCCTACAATGAGCAGTTCTTC
cdr3_aa: CASSQDYERISYNEQFF

clone_size: -
v_call: TRBV7-2
d_call: -
j_call: TRBJ2-3
cdr3_nt: TGTGCCAGCAGCCCAGCCAGGGTTTCTACTTTTCTGGATACGCAGTATTTT
cdr3_aa: CASSPARVSTFLDTQYF

clone_size: -
v_call: TRBV12-3/TRBV12-4
d_call: -
j_call: TRBJ2-7
cdr3_nt: TGTGCCAGCAGTCTAGAGCACCCGAGCTCCTACGAGCAGTACTTC
cdr3_aa: CASSLEHPSSYEQYF

clone_size: many
v_call: TRBV29-1
d_call: -
j_call: TRBJ2-1
cdr3_nt: TGCAGCGTTGTGAGTTGGCGACTCCATGAGCAGTTCTTC
cdr3_aa: CSVVSWRLHEQFF

clone_size: few
v_call: TRBV4-3
d_call: TRBD2
j_call: TRBJ2-1
cdr3_nt: TGCGCCAGCAGCCAAGATGGACCTAGCGGGAGGTCCTACAATGAGCAGTTCTTC
cdr3_aa: CASSQDGPSGRSYNEQFF

clone_size: -
v_call: TRBV20-1
d_call: TRBD2
j_call: TRBJ2-3
cdr3_nt: TGCAGTGCTTTGGGACTAGCGTTCACAGATACGCAGTATTTT
cdr3_aa: CSALGLAFTDTQYF

clone_size: -
v_call: TRBV5-6
d_call: TRBD2
j_call: TRBJ2-1
cdr3_nt: TGTGCCAGCAGCCCCCCTCCCGGGACTAGCCCTCCTGAGCAGTTCTTC
cdr3_aa: CASSPPPGTSPPEQFF

clone_size: -
v_call: TRBV27
d_call: TRBD1
j_call: TRBJ1-4
cdr3_nt: TGTGCCAGCAGTTTAGGCAGGGGGCGTAGACTGTTTTTT
cdr3_aa: CASSLGRGRRLFF

clone_size: few
v_call: TRBV18
d_call: -
j_call: TRBJ2-7
cdr3_nt: TGTGCCAGCTCACCTCGACAATTCGGCGAGCAGTACTTC
cdr3_aa: CASSPRQFGEQYF

clone_size: -
v_call: TRBV20-1
d_call: -
j_call: TRBJ2-3
cdr3_nt: TGCAGTGCTGGAAGTCGCACAGATACGCAGTATTTT
cdr3_aa: CSAGSRTDTQYF

clone_size: -
v_call: TRBV7-9
d_call: -
j_call: TRBJ2-7
cdr3_nt: TGTGCCAGCAGCCCGACTTGGAGCGGCGACAATGAGCAGTACTTC
cdr3_aa: CASSPTWSGDNEQYF

clone_size: -
v_call: TRBV12-3/TRBV12-4
d_call: TRBD2
j_call: TRBJ2-3
cdr3_nt: TGTGCCAGCGGGGTAGCGGGATACACAGATACGCAGTATTTT
cdr3_aa: CASGVAGYTDTQYF

clone_size: -
v_call: TRBV27
d_call: TRBD2
j_call: TRBJ2-3
cdr3_nt: TGTGCCAGCAGCGCACTAGCGGGTAGGGATACGCAGTATTTT
cdr3_aa: CASSALAGRDTQYF

clone_size: -
v_call: TRBV7-3
d_call: TRBD2
j_call: TRBJ2-3
cdr3_nt: TGTACCAGCAGCGCCCCTAGCGGGGGGGCGACAGATACGCAGTATTTT
cdr3_aa: CTSSAPSGGATDTQYF

clone_size: few
v_call: TRBV6-5
d_call: -
j_call: TRBJ2-7
cdr3_nt: TGTGCCAGCAGAGTGGAACACAACCTCTCCTACGAGCAGTACTTC
cdr3_aa: CASRVEHNLSYEQYF

clone_size: -
v_call: TRBV11-3
d_call: -
j_call: TRBJ2-5
cdr3_nt: TGTGCCAGCAGCTTAGGGGACGGACCGGGAGAGACCCAGTACTTC
cdr3_aa: CASSLGDGPGETQYF

clone_size: -
v_call: TRBV12-5
d_call: -
j_call: TRBJ2-1
cdr3_nt: TGTGCTAGTGGATTGGGGACATTCGATGAGCAGTTTTTC
cdr3_aa: CASGLGTFDEQFF